The 11 T cell receptor beta chains below all came from one sample that was sequenced in a study of blood T cell repertoires in COVID-19. The data were produced by immunoSEQ multiplex PCR, yet TCRdb's version contains in-frame clones alone and is incomplete. The sample has roughly 220,000 clones; 86% are singletons. Input material: PBMCs or T cells enriched from blood (not recorded which). Receptor source: a woman between 40 and 55 years old with acute COVID-19.

V is TRBV20-1 and J is TRBJ1-1, with 7 bases fitting TRBD1. The trim removed 4 bases at V and 8 bases at J, leaving 4 bases unmatched. The CDR3 is made up of 11 amino acids. Germline V gene lookup returns CDR1 DFQATT and CDR2 SNEGSKA (reference sequence). Here the CDR3 DNA reads TGCAGTGCTAAAGACAGGGCGGAAGCTTTCTTT. As protein: CSAKDRAEAFF.

The rearrangement uses TRBV30 and TRBJ1-1; D may be TRBD1 (5 bases). V lost 3 bases and J 7 bases, leaving 12 bases between the germline ends. This CDR3 comprises 12 residues. Germline V gene lookup returns CDR1 GTSNPN and CDR2 SVGIG (reference sequence). CDR3 bases: TGTGCCTGGAGAGACCAGGGCTTTGAAGCTTTCTTT. Protein sequence: CAWRDQGFEAFF.

V and J are TRBV3-1 (or the pseudogene TRBV3-2) and TRBJ2-5; 8 positions match TRBD2. Germline assignment: CDR1 LGHDT and CDR2 YNNKEL (reference sequence). This CDR3 comprises 16 residues. Unmatched junction bases numbered 8, after V lost 0 bases and J lost 5 bases. The chain's CDR3 is CASSQEGAGAWETQYF. The CDR3 region has the DNA TGTGCCAGCAGCCAAGAAGGAGCGGGGGCTTGGGAGACCCAGTACTTC.

The chain uses TRBV5-6 and TRBJ1-1; 8 bases match TRBD1. Trimming at V came to 0 bases and at J to 5 bases, leaving 9 bases not matched to a gene. Looked up from germline, CDR1 is SGHDT and CDR2 is YYEEEE. The CDR3 runs 16 residues. The CDR3 region is CASSLDRTGLGTEAFF. The CDR3 region has the DNA TGTGCCAGCAGCTTGGATCGGACAGGGTTGGGGACTGAAGCTTTCTTT.

CDR3 sequence reads: CASSLVEVNYGYTF. CDR3 bases: TGTGCCAGCAGCTTAGTTGAGGTGAACTATGGCTACACCTTC. This chain uses TRBV7-2 with TRBJ1-2; D is unclear. V was shortened by 1 base and J by 2 bases, with 8 bases between the two germline ends. The CDR3 contains 14 residues. Germline CDR1 and CDR2: SGHTA and FQGNSA.

This clone was observed a handful of times. This sequence joins TRBV11-2 and TRBJ1-1, with D maybe TRBD1 (5 bases). The CDR3 runs to 15 residues. The V and J ends lost 8 bases and 10 bases respectively, with 26 bases between them. Germline V gene lookup returns CDR1 SGHAT and CDR2 FQNNGV. The CDR3 loop reads CASGAGVVASGVAFF. The DNA of the CDR3 is TGTGCCAGCGGGGCGGGGGTCGTGGCCTCTGGGGTAGCTTTCTTT.

The chain joins TRBV7-6 to TRBJ2-1, with 10 positions matching TRBD2. The CDR3 covers 14 residues. V dropped 6 bases and J dropped 7; count of bases not matched to a gene: 6. Germline V gene data show CDR1 as SGHVS and CDR2 as FNYEAQ. DNA for the CDR3: TGTGCCAGCAGTTCTTATAGCGGGGGGAATGAGCAGTTCTTC. It encodes CASSSYSGGNEQFF.

The chain couples TRBV19 to TRBJ1-5; the match to TRBD1 covers 7 bases. V lost 3 bases to trimming and J lost 2 bases; unmatched junction nucleotides: 7. In germline, CDR1 is LNHDA, CDR2 SQIVND (reference sequence). This CDR3 comprises 16 residues. As DNA, the CDR3 is TGTGCCAGTAGTATTGTAGGGGGCATGGGCAATCAGCCCCAGCATTTT. As protein: CASSIVGGMGNQPQHF.

The rearrangement links TRBV9 to TRBJ2-1; D perhaps matches TRBD2 (6 bases). The CDR3 has 16 amino acids. CDR1 is SGDLS, CDR2 YYNGEE, per germline. V gave up 2 bases and J gave up 0 bases, with 12 bases separating them. The CDR3, as DNA: TGTGCCAGCAGCGTGGCGGGGTCAAGCTCCTACAATGAGCAGTTCTTC. Translation: CASSVAGSSSYNEQFF.

The rearrangement links TRBV12-5 to TRBJ2-2; D call uncertain. Germline V gene lookup returns CDR1 LGHNT and CDR2 FRNRAP. This CDR3 comprises 16 residues. Trimming pared 5 bases from V and 1 base from J, leaving 14 bases between. CDR3 sequence reads: CASGPPLSRNTGELFF. The CDR3 DNA follows: TGTGCTAGTGGTCCCCCGCTAAGTAGGAACACCGGGGAGCTGTTTTTT. The whole variable domain, filled in from reference TRBV12-5 and TRBJ2-2, reads DARVTQTPRHKVTEMGQEVTMRCQPILGHNTVFWYRQTMMQGLELLAYFRNRAPLDDSGMPKDRFSAEMPDATLATLKIQPSEPRDSAVYFCASGPPLSRNTGELFFGEGSRLTVL.

The rearrangement joins TRBV7-9 to TRBJ1-4, with a tentative D call TRBD1 (6 bases). The CDR3 totals 15 residues. Between the trimmed V and J ends, which lost 4 bases and 0 bases, there was a span of 9 bases. CDR1 SEHNR and CDR2 FQNEAQ come from the germline V gene (reference sequence). The CDR3 DNA reads TGTGCCAGCAGCTCCAGACAGGCAACTAATGAAAAACTGTTTTTT. Its translation is CASSSRQATNEKLFF. Based on the CDR3 plus reference TRBV7-9 and TRBJ1-4, the full variable domain is DTGVSQNPRHKITKRGQNVTFRCDPISEHNRLYWYRQTLGQGPEFLTYFQNEAQLEKSRLLSDRFSAERPKGSFSTLEIQRTEQGDSAMYLCASSSRQATNEKLFFGSGTQLSVL.